The 5 T cell receptor beta chains listed next were all sequenced from one sample in a study of T cells in localized non-small cell lung cancer. Clones were sequenced by immunoSEQ multiplex PCR, and TCRdb holds only the in-frame ones, with some missing. The table has about 53,000 clones, over 70% seen once. The sequencing here drew on peripheral blood mononuclear cells, taken before any cancer treatment. The receptors were gathered from a man between 40 and 70 years old with stage III lung adenocarcinoma.

This sequence joins TRBV2 and TRBJ1-3; TRBD1 might be the D (5 bases). V was shortened by 7 bases and J by 0 bases, with 10 bases between the two germline ends. The CDR3 covers 14 residues. CDR1 is SNHLY and CDR2 is FYNNEI in the germline V gene. The CDR3 loop is CASTGAVSGNTIYF. In DNA form, the CDR3 reads TGTGCCAGCACTGGGGCCGTCTCTGGAAACACCATATATTTT.

The chain uses TRBV4-2 and TRBJ2-3; weak D call: TRBD2 (5 bases). The CDR3 is 13 residues long. Germline V gene data show CDR1 as LGHNA and CDR2 as YNFKEQ. V lost 4 bases and J lost 6, with 11 bases in between. As DNA, the CDR3 is TGTGCCAGCAGCCTGGGGTGGAGGGATACGCAGTATTTT. The encoded protein is CASSLGWRDTQYF.

The chain has TRBV19 and TRBJ2-1, with D tentatively TRBD1 or TRBD2 (5 bases each). The CDR3 has 14 amino acids. Germline V gene sequence: CDR1 LNHDA, CDR2 SQIVND (reference sequence). The V end was cut by 5 bases, the J end by 1 base, with 9 bases between. The CDR3 is CASSGTLSYNEQFF. For the CDR3, the DNA is TGTGCCAGTAGTGGGACCCTGTCCTACAATGAGCAGTTCTTC.

This clone was detected once. The gene calls are TRBV4-3 and TRBJ1-2; TRBD1 aligns across 7 bases. V gave up 0 bases and J gave up 2 bases; unmatched junction bases: 0. CDR3 size: 14 residues. Germline V gene data show CDR1 as LGHNA and CDR2 as YSLEER. CDR3 in amino acids: CASSQETGNYGYTF. The CDR3 DNA reads as TGCGCCAGCAGCCAAGAGACAGGGAACTATGGCTACACCTTC.

The chain recombines TRBV5-6 with TRBJ2-3, with 7 nucleotides matching TRBD1. The length of the CDR3 is 16 residues. Per germline, CDR1 SGHDT and CDR2 YYEEEE. J lost 4 bases, V lost 3 bases, and 11 bases had no gene match. The DNA for the CDR3 is TGTGCCAGCAGCTCTGGGACAGCGATCCTCGCAGATACGCAGTATTTT. Its protein product is CASSSGTAILADTQYF. The variable domain in full, with the rest retrieved from reference TRBV5-6 and TRBJ2-3, is DAGVTQSPTHLIKTRGQQVTLRCSPKSGHDTVSWYQQALGQGPQFIFQYYEEEERQRGNFPDRFSGHQFPNYSSELNVNALLLGDSALYLCASSSGTAILADTQYFGPGTRLTVL.